One sample yielded the 5 T cell receptor beta chains listed below, sequenced in a study of cytomegalovirus exposure and HLA in healthy donors. PCR used 60 Vbeta primers and 13 Jbeta primers. Using immunoSEQ multiplex PCR, the repertoire was profiled, and TCRdb retains in-frame clones only, with some absent. Here the sample spans over 85,000 clones, over 65% being singletons. Specimen: PBMCs. These receptors came from a man aged 30 to 45 in good health and CMV-seropositive.

The gene calls are TRBV28 and TRBJ1-5; no clear D gene. CDR3 length: 11 amino acids. Germline loops: CDR1 MDHEN, CDR2 SYDVKM. With 6 bases removed from V and 4 bases from J, the gap between germline ends came to 4 bases. CDR3 sequence: CASSRNQPQHF. DNA for the CDR3: TGTGCCAGCAGCAGAAATCAGCCCCAGCATTTT.

The CDR3 sequence is CAWSVLKAVGYTF. CDR3 in DNA: TGTGCCTGGAGTGTACTCAAGGCGGTTGGCTACACCTTC. The rearrangement joins TRBV30 to TRBJ1-2, with no clear D. With 0 bases removed from V and 7 bases from J, the gap between germline ends came to 12 bases. CDR1 is GTSNPN, CDR2 SVGIG, per germline (reference sequence). This CDR3 spans 13 amino acids.

The chain links TRBV30 to TRBJ1-3; D unresolved. CDR1 and CDR2 from the germline V gene are GTSNPN and SVGIG (reference sequence). This CDR3 has 15 amino acids. Trimming cost V 0 bases and J 0 bases, with 9 bases left between them. DNA for the CDR3: TGTGCCTGGAGTGTAGACTTGAGCTCTGGAAACACCATATATTTT. As protein: CAWSVDLSSGNTIYF.

The J gene is TRBJ1-1, the V gene TRBV19; unclear D gene. Trimming shortened V by 4 bases and J by 4 bases, and 10 bases separated the two germline ends. This CDR3 has 13 residues. In germline, CDR1 is LNHDA, CDR2 SQIVND (reference sequence). The CDR3 sequence is CASSTSSVTEAFF. As DNA, the CDR3 is TGTGCCAGTAGTACATCCTCAGTCACTGAAGCTTTCTTT.

There are a few counts of this clone. The chain employs TRBV2 and TRBJ2-2; D gene uncertain. There are 10 residues in the CDR3. V lost 9 bases and J lost 7, with 6 bases in between. From germline, CDR1 is SNHLY and CDR2 FYNNEI. CDR3 region: CASFSGELFF. Here the CDR3 DNA reads TGTGCCAGTTTTAGCGGGGAGCTGTTTTTT.